This T cell receptor (beta chain) is from a study of Graves' ophthalmopathy and Graves' hyperthyroidism (dated by TCRdb to 2017 to 2018). In the study overall: Peripheral blood was collected before any treatment was given, at the time of initial diagnosis. TCR beta repertoire signatures were used to distinguish Graves' ophthalmopathy from Graves' hyperthyroidism and to predict progression to ophthalmopathy. In total, approximately 140 blood samples were TCR-sequenced: around 42 ophthalmopathy, 75 hyperthyroidism and roughly 17 hyperthyroidism-to-ophthalmopathy patients. To explore V-J signatures that separate ophthalmopathy from hyperthyroidism, a discovery set of around 97 patients was enrolled, consisting of 40 to 45 with ophthalmopathy and fewer than 60 with stable hyperthyroidism. The independent validation cohort included some 19 hyperthyroidism patients plus 17 patients who later progressed from hyperthyroidism to ophthalmopathy. T-cell repertoires of thyroid tissue and blood were compared in a handful of hyperthyroidism patients. Following sampling, methimazole starting at 30 mg daily was administered to hyperthyroidism patients, and high-dose intravenous methylprednisolone was administered to ophthalmopathy patients. The roughly 91 discovery patients were randomly split 7:3 into training and test sets. Results the study describes overall, beyond this receptor: No statistical method was used to predetermine the sample size, and group allocation was not hidden from the investigators. In cross-validation, the 13-signature model distinguished ophthalmopathy from stable hyperthyroidism with roughly 90% sensitivity and 81% to 83% specificity, and in the test set the corresponding values were approximately 79% and 70%. Most of the expanded thyroid clonotypes with a frequency above 0.001 were also detected in blood, and it was suggested that the thyroid immune response may be reflected by blood repertoires. In validation, the model predicted ophthalmopathy progression with 55% to 71% sensitivity and roughly 78% specificity; about a dozen predicted patients were CT-confirmed with GO in a median of about 6.2 months.

Turning to this clonotype: Its antigen remains unidentified. Base qualities are not provided; no much larger clone lies one nucleotide away.

A patient counted as having stable hyperthyroidism if there was no progression to ophthalmopathy within 18 months of follow-up. The hyperthyroidism patients were 18 to 65 years old and newly diagnosed, with a disease duration of less than 2 months. Anyone with other autoimmune diseases, uncontrolled infections, pregnancy or lactation was excluded from the study. Diagnosis relied on clinical symptoms, serum thyroxine, TRAb, thyroid ultrasound and orbital computed tomography. Using Ficoll-Paque density gradient centrifugation, PBMCs were isolated from about 9.2 ml of fresh peripheral blood. Total RNA was extracted with Trizol reagent and quality-checked on an Agilent 2100 Bioanalyzer. For repertoire sequencing, the TCR beta CDR3 regions were amplified from RNA transcripts. HTBI primers and the Qiagen OneStep RT-PCR kit were used in a first-round RT-PCR, which was followed by a second-round multiplex PCR, size selection and purification. Sequencing of the libraries was carried out on an Illumina HiSeq2000 in paired-end mode with 100 bp reads. For the original study's pipeline: SOAPnuke was used to process the reads, removing any read that contained adapters or uncalled bases, had a mean Phred below 15, or lacked an exact match to the constant primer or identifier. COPE v1.2.5 was used to merge high-quality paired reads. Each unique nucleotide sequence was treated as a clonotype, and MiTCR v1.1 was used to align the clonotypes to the IMGT TRB V, D and J references. Analysis was restricted to V-J combinations with a frequency above 0.0001, which covered roughly 99% of repertoires. For each V-J combination, a TCR clonal expansion and chaos score was defined as F50 clonal expansion divided by the chaos observed in the TCRdist matrix. Welch's t-statistics and random forest were used to reduce features to 13 V-J combinations, which were fed into a naive Bayes classifier. The Morisita-Horn index was used to measure how similar the thyroid and blood repertoires were. TCRdb itself trimmed the public reads at Q25 with fastp, ran MiXCR and retained productive beta chains. Each CDR3 protein gets just one entry, which takes the most common genes and DNA from the rows behind it. TCRdb assigned the V and J calls; the authors' analysis was not used. This sample gives 680,000 or so distinct CDR3 sequences in total; 20% to 25% of them show up just once. Around 6.5% of the sample lies in the top ten.

The germline V gene encodes CDR1 LNHDA and CDR2 SQIVND (reference sequence). Trimming at the junction amounts to 5 bases on V and 1 base on J, and the germline ends lie 11 bases apart. The CDR3 spans 14 residues, from the cysteine through the phenylalanine. Just CDR3 DNA is preserved here, 42 bases in frame from base 1. The chain is assembled from TRBV19 and TRBJ1-1; the D gene lacks a confident call. The receptor was derived from a woman under 30 with stable Graves' hyperthyroidism. Some clones in this sample may be carry-over from other donors' samples. Donor details come from another sample of the same person, matched by shared clones. What was sequenced was peripheral blood. The base sequence is TGTGCCAGTAGTGCCGGATCAGGGAACACTGAAGCTTTCTTT. It is translated as CASSAGSGNTEAFF.